Many counts were recorded for the clone carrying this T cell receptor (beta chain). What it binds is not known. For a library built for alpha chains, this beta chain is a stray read; little rests on its size. TCRdb re-analysed the 5' RACE reads in MiXCR, keeping a single row per CDR3 protein. Of fewer than 20,000 distinct CDR3 sequences in the sample, almost 6% are singletons; the top ten hold under 13%. This entry comes from a study of spatial heterogeneity in lung cancer. General study results and limits: Beta chains had around 12% coverage of tumor T cells, and alpha chains had roughly 7%. Higher tumor mutation counts went along with higher counts of expanded intratumoral alpha and beta TCRs.

Germline CDR1 LGHDT, CDR2 YNNKEL (reference sequence). The V and J ends lost 10 bases and 1 base respectively, with 17 bases between them. The CDR3 contains 14 residues. This sample's time point: sample taken at primary tumor resection. The chain carries TRBV3-1 and TRBJ2-7, with a tentative D call TRBD1 (5 bases). This clonotype originated in a female donor with early-stage non-small cell lung cancer. The sequencing used lung tumor tissue, collected at surgery. CDR3 protein: CAIAPTVGSYEQYF. The CDR3 bases are TGTGCCATTGCGCCGACAGTCGGGTCCTACGAGCAGTACTTC.